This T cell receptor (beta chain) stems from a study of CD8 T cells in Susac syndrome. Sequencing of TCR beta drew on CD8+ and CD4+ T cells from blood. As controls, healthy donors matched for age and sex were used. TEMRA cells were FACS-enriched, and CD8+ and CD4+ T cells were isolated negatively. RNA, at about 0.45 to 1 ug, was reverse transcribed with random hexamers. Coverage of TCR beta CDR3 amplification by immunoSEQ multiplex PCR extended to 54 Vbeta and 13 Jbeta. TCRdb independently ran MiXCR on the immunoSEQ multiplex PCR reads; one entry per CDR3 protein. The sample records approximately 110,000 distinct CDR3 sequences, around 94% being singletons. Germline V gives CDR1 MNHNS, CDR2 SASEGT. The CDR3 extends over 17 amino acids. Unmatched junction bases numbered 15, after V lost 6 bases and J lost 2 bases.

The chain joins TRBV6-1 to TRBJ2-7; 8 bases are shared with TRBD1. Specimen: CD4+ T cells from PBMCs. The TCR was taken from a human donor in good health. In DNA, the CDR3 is TGTGCCAGCAGCCCGGGACAGGTTGTCGGTGTCGCCTACGAGCAGTACTTC. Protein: CASSPGQVVGVAYEQYF.